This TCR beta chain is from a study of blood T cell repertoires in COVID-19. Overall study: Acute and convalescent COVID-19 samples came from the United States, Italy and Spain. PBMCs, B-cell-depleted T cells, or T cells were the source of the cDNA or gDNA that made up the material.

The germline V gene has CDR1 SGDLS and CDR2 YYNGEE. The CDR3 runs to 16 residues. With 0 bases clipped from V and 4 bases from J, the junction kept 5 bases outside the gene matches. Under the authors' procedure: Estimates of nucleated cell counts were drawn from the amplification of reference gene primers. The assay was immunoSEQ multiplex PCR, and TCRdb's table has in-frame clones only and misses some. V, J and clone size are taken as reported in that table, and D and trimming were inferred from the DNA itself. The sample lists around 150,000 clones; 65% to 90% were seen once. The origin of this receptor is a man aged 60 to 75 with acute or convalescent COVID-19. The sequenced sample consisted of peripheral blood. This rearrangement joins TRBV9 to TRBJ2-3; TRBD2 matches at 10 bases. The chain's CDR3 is CASSVGGLAGADTQYF. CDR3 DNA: TGTGCCAGCAGCGTAGGTGGGCTAGCGGGAGCAGATACGCAGTATTTT.